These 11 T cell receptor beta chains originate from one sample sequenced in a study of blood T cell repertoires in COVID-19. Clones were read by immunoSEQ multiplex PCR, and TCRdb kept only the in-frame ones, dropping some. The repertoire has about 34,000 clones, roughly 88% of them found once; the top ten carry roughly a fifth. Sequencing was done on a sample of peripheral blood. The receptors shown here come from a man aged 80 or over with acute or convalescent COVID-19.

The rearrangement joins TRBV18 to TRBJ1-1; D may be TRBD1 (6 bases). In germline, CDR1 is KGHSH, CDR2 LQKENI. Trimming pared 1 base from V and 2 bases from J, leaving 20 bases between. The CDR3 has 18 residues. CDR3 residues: CASSPQRYGGGENTEAFF. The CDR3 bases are TGTGCCAGCTCACCACAAAGGTATGGGGGCGGAGAAAACACTGAAGCTTTCTTT.

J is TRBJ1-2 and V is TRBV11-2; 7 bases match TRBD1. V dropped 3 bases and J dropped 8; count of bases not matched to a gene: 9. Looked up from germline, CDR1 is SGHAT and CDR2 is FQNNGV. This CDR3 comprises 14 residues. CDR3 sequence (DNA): TGTGCCAGCAGCTTTGTAGGGGGCGGGTCGGGCTACACCTTC. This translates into CASSFVGGGSGYTF.

CDR3 coding DNA: TGTGCCAGCAGCTTGTTTACTGGTCAGCCCCAGCATTTT. This sequence encodes CASSLFTGQPQHF. The chain uses TRBV5-8 and TRBJ1-5; D is unresolved. CDR3 length: 13 amino acids. Per the germline V gene, CDR1 is SGHTS and CDR2 is YDEGEE. With 1 base removed from V and 6 bases from J, the gap between germline ends came to 8 bases.

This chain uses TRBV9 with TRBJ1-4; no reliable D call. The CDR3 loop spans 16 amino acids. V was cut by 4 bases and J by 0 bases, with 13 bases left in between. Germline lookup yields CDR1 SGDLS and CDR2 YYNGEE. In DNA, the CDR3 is TGTGCCAGCAGCCCAACCCCCGGTGCAACTAATGAAAAACTGTTTTTT. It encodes CASSPTPGATNEKLFF. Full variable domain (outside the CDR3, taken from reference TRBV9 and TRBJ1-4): DSGVTQTPKHLITATGQRVTLRCSPRSGDLSVYWYQQSLDQGLQFLIQYYNGEERAKGNILERFSAQQFPDLHSELNLSSLELGDSALYFCASSPTPGATNEKLFFGSGTQLSVL.

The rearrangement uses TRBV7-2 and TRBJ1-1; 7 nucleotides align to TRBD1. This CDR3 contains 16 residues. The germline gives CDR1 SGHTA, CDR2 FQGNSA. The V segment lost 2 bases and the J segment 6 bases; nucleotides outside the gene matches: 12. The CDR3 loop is CASSLQGGRARAEAFF. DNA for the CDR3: TGTGCCAGCAGCTTACAAGGGGGCAGGGCGAGGGCTGAAGCTTTCTTT.

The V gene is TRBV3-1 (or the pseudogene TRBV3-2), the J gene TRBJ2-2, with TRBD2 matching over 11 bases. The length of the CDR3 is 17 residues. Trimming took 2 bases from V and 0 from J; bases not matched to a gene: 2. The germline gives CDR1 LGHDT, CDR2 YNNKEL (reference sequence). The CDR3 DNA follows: TGTGCCAGCAGCCAACAACTAGCGGGGGCGAACACCGGGGAGCTGTTTTTT. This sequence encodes CASSQQLAGANTGELFF.

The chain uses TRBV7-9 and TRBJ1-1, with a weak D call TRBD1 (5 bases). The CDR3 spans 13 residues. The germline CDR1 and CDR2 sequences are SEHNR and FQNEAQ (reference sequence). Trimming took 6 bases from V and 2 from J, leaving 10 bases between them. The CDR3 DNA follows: TGTGCCAGCAGTCTTCAGGGAAACACTGAAGCTTTCTTT. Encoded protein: CASSLQGNTEAFF. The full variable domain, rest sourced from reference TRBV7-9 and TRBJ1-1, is DTGVSQNPRHKITKRGQNVTFRCDPISEHNRLYWYRQTLGQGPEFLTYFQNEAQLEKSRLLSDRFSAERPKGSFSTLEIQRTEQGDSAMYLCASSLQGNTEAFFGQGTRLTVV.

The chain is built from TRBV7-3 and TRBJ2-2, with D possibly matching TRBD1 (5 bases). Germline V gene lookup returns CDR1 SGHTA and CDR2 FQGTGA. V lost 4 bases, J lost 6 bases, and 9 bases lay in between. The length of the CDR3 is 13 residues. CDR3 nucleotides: TGTGCCAGCAGCTACCAGGGTCCCGGGGAGCTGTTTTTT. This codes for CASSYQGPGELFF.

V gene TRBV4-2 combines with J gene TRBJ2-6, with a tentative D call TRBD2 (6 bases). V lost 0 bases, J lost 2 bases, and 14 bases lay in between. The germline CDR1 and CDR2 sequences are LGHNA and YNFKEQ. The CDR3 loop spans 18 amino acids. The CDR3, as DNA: TGTGCCAGCAGCCAAGATAGCAGACGGGGGACTGGGGCCAACGTCCTGACTTTC. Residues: CASSQDSRRGTGANVLTF.

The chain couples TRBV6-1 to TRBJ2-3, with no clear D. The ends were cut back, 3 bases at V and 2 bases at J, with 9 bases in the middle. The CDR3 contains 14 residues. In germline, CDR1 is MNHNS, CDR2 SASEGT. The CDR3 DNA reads TGTGCCAGCAGTGATTGGGCAAACACAGATACGCAGTATTTT. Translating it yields CASSDWANTDTQYF.

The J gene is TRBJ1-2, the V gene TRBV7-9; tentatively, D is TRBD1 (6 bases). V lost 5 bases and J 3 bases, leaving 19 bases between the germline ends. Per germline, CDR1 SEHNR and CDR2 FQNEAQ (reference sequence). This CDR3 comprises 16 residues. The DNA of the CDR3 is TGTGCCAGCAGCCCCTCCGGCGGACAGACTTACTATGGCTACACCTTC. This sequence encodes CASSPSGGQTYYGYTF.